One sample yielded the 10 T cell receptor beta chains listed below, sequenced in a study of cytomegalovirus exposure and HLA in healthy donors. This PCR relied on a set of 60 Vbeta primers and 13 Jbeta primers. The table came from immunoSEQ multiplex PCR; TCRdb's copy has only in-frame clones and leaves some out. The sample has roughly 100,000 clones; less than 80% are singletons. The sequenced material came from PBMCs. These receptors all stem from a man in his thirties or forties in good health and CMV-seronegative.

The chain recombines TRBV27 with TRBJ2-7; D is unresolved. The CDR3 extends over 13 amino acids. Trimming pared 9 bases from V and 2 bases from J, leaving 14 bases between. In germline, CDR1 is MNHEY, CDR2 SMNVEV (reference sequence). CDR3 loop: CASSRDSTYEQYF. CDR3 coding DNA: TGTGCCAGTTCCCGAGACTCTACCTACGAGCAGTACTTC.

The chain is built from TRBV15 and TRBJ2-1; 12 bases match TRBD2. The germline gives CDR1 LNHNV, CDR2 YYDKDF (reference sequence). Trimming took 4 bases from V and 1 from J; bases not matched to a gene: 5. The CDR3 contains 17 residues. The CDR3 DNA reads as TGTGCCACCAGCAAAGGACTAGCGGGACCATCCTACAATGAGCAGTTCTTC. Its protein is CATSKGLAGPSYNEQFF.

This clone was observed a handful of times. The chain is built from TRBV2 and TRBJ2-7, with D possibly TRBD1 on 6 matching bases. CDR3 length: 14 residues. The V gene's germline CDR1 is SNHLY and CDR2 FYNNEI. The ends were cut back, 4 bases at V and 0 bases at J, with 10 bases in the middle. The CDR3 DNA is TGTGCCAGCAGTGGGACAGTGCCCTCCTACGAGCAGTACTTC. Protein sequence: CASSGTVPSYEQYF.

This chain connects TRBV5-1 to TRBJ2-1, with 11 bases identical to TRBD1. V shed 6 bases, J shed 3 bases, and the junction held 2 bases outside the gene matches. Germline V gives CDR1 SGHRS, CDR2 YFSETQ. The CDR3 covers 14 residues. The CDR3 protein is CASKGTGGYNEQFF. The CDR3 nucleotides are TGCGCCAGCAAAGGGACAGGGGGCTACAATGAGCAGTTCTTC.

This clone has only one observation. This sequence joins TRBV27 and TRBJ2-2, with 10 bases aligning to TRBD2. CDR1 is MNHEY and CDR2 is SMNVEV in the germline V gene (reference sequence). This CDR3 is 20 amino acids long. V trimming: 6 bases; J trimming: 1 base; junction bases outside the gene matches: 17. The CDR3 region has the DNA TGTGCCAGCAGACTACCGTGGGTTGAGCGGGAGGGCCGGAACACCGGGGAGCTGTTTTTT. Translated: CASRLPWVEREGRNTGELFF.

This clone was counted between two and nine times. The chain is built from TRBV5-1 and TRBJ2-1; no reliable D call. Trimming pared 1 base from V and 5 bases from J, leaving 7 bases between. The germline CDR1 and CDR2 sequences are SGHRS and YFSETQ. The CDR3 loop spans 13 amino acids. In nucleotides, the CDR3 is TGCGCCAGCAGCTTGATGGCGGACAATGAGCAGTTCTTC. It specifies CASSLMADNEQFF.

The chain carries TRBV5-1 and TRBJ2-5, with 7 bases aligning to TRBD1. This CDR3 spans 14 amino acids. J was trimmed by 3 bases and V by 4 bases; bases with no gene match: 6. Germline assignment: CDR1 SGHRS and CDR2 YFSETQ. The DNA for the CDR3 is TGCGCCAGCAGCCCTGGGACAGAAGAAGAGACCCAGTACTTC. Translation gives CASSPGTEEETQYF.

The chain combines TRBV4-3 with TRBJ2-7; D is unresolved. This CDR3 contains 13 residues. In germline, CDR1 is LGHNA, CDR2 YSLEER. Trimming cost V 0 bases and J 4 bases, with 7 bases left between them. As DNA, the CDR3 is TGCGCCAGCAGCCAAGAATCACAGTACGAGCAGTACTTC. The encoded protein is CASSQESQYEQYF.

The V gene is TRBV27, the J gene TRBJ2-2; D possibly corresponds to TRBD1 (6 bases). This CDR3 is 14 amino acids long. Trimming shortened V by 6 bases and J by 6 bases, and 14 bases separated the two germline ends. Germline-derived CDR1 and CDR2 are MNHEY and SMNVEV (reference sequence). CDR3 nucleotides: TGTGCCAGCAGGGTACAGGGCTTGTCCGGGGAGCTGTTTTTT. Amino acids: CASRVQGLSGELFF.

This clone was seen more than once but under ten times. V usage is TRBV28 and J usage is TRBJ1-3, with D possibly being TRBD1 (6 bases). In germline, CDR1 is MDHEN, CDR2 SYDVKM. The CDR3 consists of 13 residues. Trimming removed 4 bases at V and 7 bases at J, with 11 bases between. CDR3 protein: CASSYRVRNTIYF. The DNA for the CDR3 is TGTGCCAGCAGTTACAGGGTTCGTAACACCATATATTTT.